This TCR beta chain was found in a study of cytomegalovirus exposure and HLA in healthy donors listed by TCRdb under 2017. The study in broad terms: According to a later analysis, one platform produced both the 100 to 150 validation repertoires and the 550 to 800 repertoires of the first cohort. The study aimed to test whether cataloging public T cell receptors could reveal signatures of past pathogen exposure. Along with the roughly 670-subject first cohort, a separate validation cohort of 120 different subjects was used. To predict cytomegalovirus infection status, the study combined high-throughput TCR immunosequencing, statistical association of individual TCRs with disease status, and machine learning. Results and caveats for the whole study, not just this receptor: The study gave a list of 150 to 200 TCR beta chains associated with cytomegalovirus. Subsequent analysis determined that TCRs grouped into clusters in the first cohort also showed a tendency toward co-occurrence across the 120 validation repertoires, and about 94% of cluster scores exceeded 0. The validation cohort had no HLA typing available for a later analysis, so co-occurrence within that cohort was assessed over all 120 or so repertoires. The authors suggested that the approach could potentially be extended to other disease states and immunological phenotypes. The classifier was reported to diagnose cytomegalovirus status with high specificity and sensitivity in both the original cohort and the validation cohort. While some public TCRs were present in many individuals, most TCR sequences turned up only very rarely across donors. In vitro tests confirmed that a few of the cytomegalovirus-associated TCR beta chains recognize cytomegalovirus antigens.

Concerning this clone: Its antigen has not been determined. There are no base qualities to consult, and no much larger clone falls within one base.

V loses 2 bases, J loses 11 bases, and the germline ends lie 15 bases apart. Sequences MNHNS (CDR1) and SASEGT (CDR2) are obtained from the germline V gene. The CDR3 contains 13 residues, cysteine and phenylalanine counted. Of all the DNA, just the CDR3 is kept, 39 bases in frame from base 1. The donors were included in the validation cohort of 120 subjects, a group kept apart from the approximately 700-subject first cohort. The library was made by the immunoSEQ multiplex PCR assay. The study's own analysis went as follows. A statistical classification framework was built for diagnosing cytomegalovirus status from the catalog of TCR beta chain sequences. TCRdb retrieved this table from immuneACCESS and kept in-frame rearrangements only. Not all clones are present; in checked studies, unresolved V genes account for under half, and no reason is known for the remainder. The V and J calls and clone size are taken from that table; D and trimming were inferred from the DNA. For this sample there are approximately 220,000 clones; over 70% appear just once. Together, the top ten hold more than 13% of the sample.

The source is a woman under 40 in good health and CMV-seropositive. This sequence uses TRBV6-1 and TRBJ1-1; a confident D gene designation cannot be given. Sequencing was performed on PBMCs. The nucleotides read TGTGCCAGCAGTGAATCTGGGCCCTTGGTGGCTTTCTTT. Translated, it gives CASSESGPLVAFF.